This T cell receptor beta chain was identified during a study of blood T cell repertoires in COVID-19. Overall study context: Spain, Italy and the United States supplied samples that represented acute and convalescent COVID-19.

The study assigned cohorts using participant-reported clinical history. Each recovered donor of Cohort 3 presented with two negative PCRs, clearance, or symptom resolution. This CDR3 contains 13 residues. Authors' data handling: Reference gene primer amplification gave nucleated cell count estimates. Profiled with immunoSEQ multiplex PCR; TCRdb holds only in-frame clones, not every one. The DNA was the basis for D and trimming; V, J and clone size are from that table. In the table there are around 480,000 clones, about 90% of which are singletons. Sequencing was done on a sample of PBMCs or T cells enriched from blood (not recorded which). The chain has TRBV21-1 and TRBJ2-7; the DNA was not compared with TRBD2, the D call given in the table. TRBV21-1 is deemed a pseudogene. This receptor was obtained from a woman aged 18-29 years who had recovered from COVID-19. The CDR3 DNA is TGTGCCAGCAGCAAAGAGGAGGTGAGGGAGCAGTACTTC. Protein product: CASSKEEVREQYF.